Listed below are T cell receptor beta chains from one sample, sequenced in a study of T cell repertoires in cytomegalovirus infection. One entry per CDR3 protein results from TCRdb running MiXCR on the reads. Of 250,000 to 300,000 distinct CDR3 sequences detected, about 25% appear once; the ten largest clones hold over 11%. The sequenced sample consisted of PBMCs. The receptor source for this set is a human donor in good health (CMV status not recorded). Some clones in this sample may be carry-over from other donors' samples. Both conserved end residues are part of each CDR3. The order of the fields is J gene, V gene, D gene, clone size, CDR3 protein, CDR3 DNA. D genes are given only for firm matches. Clone size is given for some rows only: seen once, a few or many times, or a class if the clone is expanded.

>TRBJ2-1|TRBV5-1|NA|NA
CASKGTGNTYNEQFF
TGCGCCAGCAAGGGCACGGGGAACACCTACAATGAGCAGTTCTTC
>TRBJ2-3|TRBV6-5|NA|NA
CASSYGTLRGDMQYF
TGTGCCAGCAGTTACGGGACCCTGCGAGGGGATATGCAGTATTTT
>TRBJ2-3|TRBV4-1|NA|many
CASSQTGTTDTQYF
TGCGCCAGCAGCCAGACTGGGACCACAGATACGCAGTATTTT
>TRBJ1-4|TRBV5-1|NA|NA
CASSLDPGRVEEKLFF
TGCGCCAGCAGCTTGGATCCAGGGCGGGTGGAAGAAAAACTGTTTTTT
>TRBJ2-1|TRBV20-1|NA|once
CSAQQLKDYNEQFF
TGCAGTGCCCAGCAGTTAAAAGATTACAATGAGCAGTTCTTC
>TRBJ2-7|TRBV6-1|TRBD2|many
CATFGATSGPFTYEQYF
TGTGCCACCTTCGGGGCGACTAGCGGGCCTTTTACCTACGAGCAGTACTTC
>TRBJ2-7|TRBV6-5|TRBD2|few
CASSRTSGRALYEQYF
TGTGCCAGCAGTCGGACTAGCGGGAGGGCATTATACGAGCAGTACTTC
>TRBJ2-1|TRBV5-1|NA|NA
CASSLRTTSYNEQFF
TGCGCCAGCAGCTTGCGGACTACCTCCTACAATGAGCAGTTCTTC
>TRBJ2-3|TRBV28|TRBD2|NA
CASSYVRPGLAGAGSTDTQYF
TGTGCCAGCAGCTACGTAAGACCGGGACTAGCGGGAGCGGGGAGCACAGATACGCAGTATTTT
>TRBJ1-3|TRBV7-9|NA|NA
CASRPLLSGNTIYF
TGTGCCAGCAGGCCCCTGCTCTCTGGAAACACCATATATTTT
>TRBJ2-1|TRBV6-4|TRBD2|NA
CASSGGPGLAGNPPGSNEQFF
TGTGCCAGCAGCGGTGGACCGGGACTAGCGGGAAATCCACCTGGTAGCAATGAGCAGTTCTTC
>TRBJ2-7|TRBV20-1|TRBD2|NA
CSAPAGGVYEQYF
TGCAGTGCTCCGGCGGGAGGGGTCTACGAGCAGTACTTC
>TRBJ2-2|TRBV4-2|TRBD1|many
CASSQNQGASGELFF
TGTGCCAGCAGCCAAAATCAGGGGGCGTCCGGGGAGCTGTTTTTT
>TRBJ1-3|TRBV7-8|NA|many
CASSLGVPANTIYF
TGTGCCAGCAGCTTAGGGGTTCCCGCAAACACCATATATTTT
>TRBJ1-4|TRBV7-2|NA|many
CAGQGGPNEKLFF
TGTGCCGGGCAGGGCGGTCCTAATGAAAAACTGTTTTTT
>TRBJ2-2|TRBV7-9|NA|few
CAINVGADTGELFF
TGTGCCATCAACGTGGGGGCAGACACCGGGGAGCTGTTTTTT
>TRBJ1-4|TRBV11-2|TRBD1|few
CASSLIGGTGNEKLFF
TGTGCCAGCAGCTTAATTGGCGGGACAGGGAACGAAAAACTGTTTTTT
>TRBJ1-2|TRBV7-3|TRBD1|many
CASSETGGHGYTF
TGTGCCAGCAGCGAAACAGGGGGCCATGGCTACACCTTC
>TRBJ2-7|TRBV4-3|NA|NA
CASSQELGGGGNSYEQYF
TGCGCCAGCAGCCAGGAACTAGGGGGAGGTGGCAATTCCTACGAGCAGTACTTC
>TRBJ2-7|TRBV20-1|TRBD2|few
CSARDGRLAGVLWEQYF
TGCAGTGCTAGAGATGGAAGGCTAGCGGGAGTATTATGGGAGCAGTACTTC
>TRBJ1-3|TRBV28|TRBD1|few
CATRDSLTGNTIYF
TGTGCCACACGGGACAGCCTTACTGGAAACACCATATATTTT
>TRBJ2-5|TRBV6-1|TRBD2|many
CASSRAGGLEETQYF
TGTGCCAGCAGTAGAGCGGGGGGTTTGGAGGAGACCCAGTACTTC
>TRBJ1-2|TRBV14|NA|NA
CGGPVYGYTF
TGTGGCGGACCGGTCTATGGCTACACCTTC
>TRBJ2-3|TRBV7-2|TRBD2|many
CASSLGLAGSQDTQYF
TGTGCCAGCAGCTTAGGGCTAGCGGGCTCCCAAGATACGCAGTATTTT
>TRBJ2-2|TRBV10-2|NA|NA
CASNLGLSNTGELFF
TGCGCCAGCAATTTGGGTTTATCGAACACCGGGGAGCTGTTTTTT
>TRBJ2-7|TRBV9|NA|NA
CASSARTGTTYEQYF
TGTGCCAGCAGCGCCCGGACAGGGACTACCTACGAGCAGTACTTC
>TRBJ1-5|TRBV12-3/TRBV12-4|NA|many
CASTRPGTPNQPQHF
TGTGCCAGCACCCGCCCCGGGACACCTAATCAGCCCCAGCATTTT
>TRBJ1-3|TRBV7-2|NA|many
CASSLGELPGNTIYF
TGTGCCAGCAGCTTAGGGGAGTTGCCTGGAAACACCATATATTTT
>TRBJ2-3|TRBV11-1|TRBD2|few
CASSLSARGRVTDTQYF
TGTGCCAGCAGCTTATCTGCTCGCGGGAGGGTCACAGATACGCAGTATTTT
>TRBJ2-1|TRBV15|TRBD2|many
CATSRRAGSSYNEQFF
TGTGCCACCAGCAGACGAGCGGGAAGCTCCTACAATGAGCAGTTCTTC
>TRBJ1-2|TRBV28|NA|few
CASSLSPGDHGYTF
TGTGCCAGCAGTTTATCCCCGGGAGACCATGGCTACACCTTC
>TRBJ2-2|TRBV6-5|NA|NA
CASRPIPTGELFF
TGTGCCAGCAGGCCCATCCCCACCGGGGAGCTGTTTTTT
>TRBJ1-6|TRBV12-3/TRBV12-4|TRBD1|many
CASSFAGTGGNSPLHF
TGTGCCAGCAGTTTCGCCGGGACAGGGGGTAATTCACCCCTCCACTTT
>TRBJ2-4|TRBV12-3/TRBV12-4|TRBD1|many
CASSPEPGTGSGNIQYF
TGTGCCAGCAGCCCTGAGCCCGGGACAGGGAGTGGAAACATTCAGTACTTC
>TRBJ1-1|TRBV6-2/TRBV6-3|NA|NA
CASSRTDRTEAFF
TGTGCCAGCAGTAGGACAGACCGCACTGAAGCTTTCTTT